These T cell receptor beta chains were read from a single sample in a study of cytomegalovirus exposure and HLA in healthy donors. Clones were sequenced by immunoSEQ multiplex PCR, and TCRdb holds only the in-frame ones, with some missing. The sample lists fewer than 130,000 clones, 79% occurring once. The specimen sequenced was PBMCs. The origin of the receptors is a woman in her thirties or forties in good health and CMV-seronegative. The CDR3 runs from the conserved cysteine through the conserved F or W. D genes are given only for firm matches. Some rows mark clone size as missing; the rest say once, few, many or name a class of expanded clone.

J gene	D gene	clone size	CDR3 length	V gene	CDR3 DNA	CDR3 protein
TRBJ1-2	-	-	13	TRBV5-1	TGCGCCAGCAGAGAACAGTCTCACTATGGCTACACCTTC	CASREQSHYGYTF
TRBJ2-2	TRBD2	once	15	TRBV5-4	TGTGCCAGCAGCAGTGCGGGAGATGGGGCCGGGGAGCTGTTTTTT	CASSSAGDGAGELFF
TRBJ2-3	TRBD2	-	15	TRBV4-2	TGTGCCAGCAGCCAAGGGTCTAGCGGCCCAGATACGCAGTATTTT	CASSQGSSGPDTQYF
TRBJ1-2	-	-	15	TRBV7-9	TGTGCCAGCAGCCGCGGGACGGAACTCCGCTATGGCTACACCTTC	CASSRGTELRYGYTF
TRBJ1-2	-	-	14	TRBV4-3	TGCGCCAGCAGCCAAGCCAACAGGGACTATGGCTACACCTTC	CASSQANRDYGYTF
TRBJ2-1	TRBD2	-	16	TRBV4-3	TGCGCCAGCAGCCAAGAGGGCGGCGGGAGGGCCAGTGAGCAGTTCTTC	CASSQEGGGRASEQFF
TRBJ1-6	-	-	17	TRBV19	TGTGCCAGTAGTATTTGGCCCAACCCGGGGGGACATTCACCCCTCCACTTT	CASSIWPNPGGHSPLHF
TRBJ1-6	-	-	16	TRBV27	TGTGCCAGCAGGCCAATGTGGGGGGCCTATAATTCACCCCTCCACTTT	CASRPMWGAYNSPLHF
TRBJ1-5	-	-	14	TRBV5-5	TGTGCCAGCAGCTCGAGGGATTTAGATCAGCCCCAGCATTTT	CASSSRDLDQPQHF
TRBJ2-5	-	-	14	TRBV5-1	TGCGCCAGCACCCGGGACAACGAGGGGGAGACCCAGTACTTC	CASTRDNEGETQYF
TRBJ1-1	-	-	11	TRBV20-1	TGCAGTGCTAGAGCGGACACTGAAGCTTTCTTT	CSARADTEAFF
TRBJ2-7	-	-	15	TRBV7-9	TGTGCCAGCAGCCCGGTTAGGGGTTGGTTGGAGGAGCAGTACTTC	CASSPVRGWLEEQYF
TRBJ2-4	TRBD2	-	16	TRBV19	TGTGCCAGTAGCATAGGGACTAGCGGGAGGGGTAACATTCAGTACTTC	CASSIGTSGRGNIQYF
TRBJ2-2	TRBD2	-	17	TRBV4-2	TGTGCCAGCAGCCAAGAAGGAAAGCGGGGAAACACCGGGGAGCTGTTTTTT	CASSQEGKRGNTGELFF
TRBJ2-3	-	-	14	TRBV5-4	TGTGCCAGCTCTGAGGGCGGAAGCACAGATACGCAGTATTTT	CASSEGGSTDTQYF
TRBJ1-1	-	-	20	TRBV4-2	TGTGCCAGCAGCCAAGAGCCCAAGTCAACCAGGGTGGGTCTGAACACTGAAGCTTTCTTT	CASSQEPKSTRVGLNTEAFF
TRBJ2-7	TRBD2	-	16	TRBV7-2	TGTGCCAGCAGCTTAGGTTTTAGAACTAGCGGTTACGAGCAGTACTTC	CASSLGFRTSGYEQYF